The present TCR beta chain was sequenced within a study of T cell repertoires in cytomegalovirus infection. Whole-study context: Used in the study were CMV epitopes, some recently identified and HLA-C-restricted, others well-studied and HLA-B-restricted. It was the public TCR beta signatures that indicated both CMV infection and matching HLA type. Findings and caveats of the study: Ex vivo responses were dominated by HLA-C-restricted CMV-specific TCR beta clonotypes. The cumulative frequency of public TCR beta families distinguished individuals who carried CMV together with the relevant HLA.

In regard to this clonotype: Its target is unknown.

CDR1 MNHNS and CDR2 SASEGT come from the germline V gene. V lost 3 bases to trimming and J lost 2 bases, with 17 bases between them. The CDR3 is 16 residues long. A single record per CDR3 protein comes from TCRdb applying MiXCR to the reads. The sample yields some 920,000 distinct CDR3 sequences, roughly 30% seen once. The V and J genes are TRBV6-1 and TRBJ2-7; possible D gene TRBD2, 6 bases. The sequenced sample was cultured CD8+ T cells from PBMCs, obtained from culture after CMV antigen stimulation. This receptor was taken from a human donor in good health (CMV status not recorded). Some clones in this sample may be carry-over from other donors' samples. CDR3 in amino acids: CASSDPTGTATYEQYF. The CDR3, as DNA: TGTGCCAGCAGTGACCCTACCGGGACTGCAACCTACGAGCAGTACTTC.